This entry is about one T cell receptor beta chain. The antigen is not known. In germline, CDR1 is SQVTM, CDR2 ANQGSEA. Trimming stripped 0 bases from V and 2 bases from J, with 8 bases between. The CDR3 loop spans 13 amino acids. The data derive from a study of response to subunit inactivated influenza vaccine. General study results and limits: There was a suggestion from the authors that each seasonal influenza vaccination recruits few new T cells.

In TCRdb, the RT-PCR reads were re-called with MiXCR into one record per CDR3 protein. The data hold 750,000 to 850,000 distinct CDR3 sequences, with roughly 20% observed a single time. This sequence joins TRBV29-1 and TRBJ2-7; D is undetermined. The specimen comprised PBMCs from blood, sampled roughly 5 days after vaccination. This TCR derives from a man aged 50 to 59 who received an inactivated influenza vaccine. This CDR3 reads CSVEETPAYEQYF. The DNA for the CDR3 is TGCAGCGTTGAAGAGACACCCGCCTACGAGCAGTACTTC.